These 29 T cell receptor beta chains were all obtained from the same sample, sequenced in a study of blood T cell repertoires in COVID-19. Data came from immunoSEQ multiplex PCR; TCRdb stores just in-frame clones and leaves some out. The sample records about 200,000 clones, 88% being singletons. Sequencing used peripheral blood. These TCRs come from a man younger than 35 with active or convalescent COVID-19.

V usage is TRBV5-1 and J usage is TRBJ1-6; 7 nucleotides match TRBD1. With 7 bases clipped from V and 5 bases from J, the junction kept 9 bases outside the gene matches. The CDR3 length is 15 residues. CDR1 is SGHRS, CDR2 YFSETQ, per germline. The CDR3 region is CASAHQQGNNSPLHF. In nucleotides, the CDR3 is TGCGCCAGCGCTCATCAACAGGGGAATAATTCACCCCTCCACTTT. Together with reference TRBV5-1 and TRBJ1-6, the CDR3 gives the full variable domain: KAGVTQTPRYLIKTRGQQVTLSCSPISGHRSVSWYQQTPGQGLQFLFEYFSETQRNKGNFPGRFSGRQFSNSRSEMNVSTLELGDSALYLCASAHQQGNNSPLHFGNGTRLTVT.

The V and J genes are TRBV3-1 (or the pseudogene TRBV3-2) and TRBJ1-6, with 10 nucleotides matching TRBD1. The CDR3 contains 16 residues. J was trimmed by 14 bases and V by 1 base; bases with no gene match: 11. CDR1 is LGHDT and CDR2 is YNNKEL in the germline V gene (reference sequence). CDR3 sequence: CASSQAGTGDSGTLHF. The DNA for the CDR3 is TGTGCCAGCAGCCAAGCCGGGACAGGGGATTCGGGGACCCTCCACTTT.

The chain joins TRBV12-5 to TRBJ1-4, with TRBD1 matching over 7 bases. Germline loops: CDR1 LGHNT, CDR2 FRNRAP. This CDR3 has 13 residues. Trimming at V came to 6 bases and at J to 7 bases, leaving 5 bases not matched to a gene. The CDR3 reads CASGLDRAEKLFF. CDR3 sequence (DNA): TGTGCTAGTGGACTCGACAGGGCTGAAAAACTGTTTTTT.

The gene calls are TRBV19 and TRBJ1-4; D gene ambiguous. CDR3 size: 13 residues. V lost 5 bases, J lost 8 bases, and 12 bases lay in between. Germline loops: CDR1 LNHDA, CDR2 SQIVND (reference sequence). CDR3 DNA sequence: TGTGCCAGTAGTGAGGGTCTCGGGGAAAAACTGTTTTTT. Translation: CASSEGLGEKLFF.

The chain carries TRBV7-8 and TRBJ2-3, with 8 bases matching TRBD2. J lost 4 bases, V lost 5 bases, and 8 bases had no gene match. The CDR3 runs 15 residues. Germline V gene sequence: CDR1 SGHVS, CDR2 FQNEAQ. In nucleotides, the CDR3 is TGTGCCAGCAGCCGTTCGACTAGCGCGGCAGATACGCAGTATTTT. Translated, it gives CASSRSTSAADTQYF.

This sequence joins TRBV7-2 and TRBJ1-5, with TRBD1 matching 9 bases. Trimming took 5 bases from V and 5 from J; bases not matched to a gene: 4. In germline, CDR1 is SGHTA, CDR2 FQGNSA. The CDR3 consists of 14 residues. CDR3 sequence: CASSMGQGDQPQHF. CDR3 DNA sequence: TGTGCCAGCAGCATGGGACAGGGAGATCAGCCCCAGCATTTT.

The chain is built from TRBV25-1 and TRBJ2-1; 8 bases map to TRBD2. Germline CDR1 reads MGHDK; CDR2 reads SYGVNS. The CDR3 contains 15 residues. V dropped 3 bases and J dropped 1; count of bases not matched to a gene: 2. CDR3 DNA sequence: TGTGCCAGCAGTGAGAGCGGGAGTTCCTACAATGAGCAGTTCTTC. This sequence encodes CASSESGSSYNEQFF.

CDR3 nucleotide sequence: TGTGCCAGCAGTTACCTAGCAGGGGTGGGGACCACTGAAGCTTTCTTT. This sequence encodes CASSYLAGVGTTEAFF. The gene calls are TRBV6-2 or TRBV6-3 and TRBJ1-1, with a tentative D call TRBD1 (6 bases). The germline V gene has CDR1 MNHEY and CDR2 SVGEGT. The CDR3 covers 16 residues. V lost 2 bases, J lost 4 bases, and 17 bases lay in between.

By proportion, this clone is medium-sized. The rearrangement links TRBV19 to TRBJ1-2, with D uncertain. CDR1 and CDR2 from the germline V gene are LNHDA and SQIVND (reference sequence). This CDR3 is built from 13 residues. V was trimmed by 2 bases and J by 6 bases, leaving 10 bases between them. CDR3 loop: CASSISVKDGYTF. In DNA, the CDR3 is TGTGCCAGTAGTATATCAGTAAAAGATGGCTACACCTTC.

This clone showed up just once. The rearrangement links TRBV5-5 to TRBJ1-3; 9 bases line up with TRBD1. Germline CDR1 SGHKS, CDR2 YYEKEE (reference sequence). The CDR3 runs to 15 residues. After removal of 2 bases from V and 1 base from J, the junction contained 1 base not matched to a gene. Here the CDR3 reads CASSFGQGSGNTIYF. The CDR3 DNA follows: TGTGCCAGCAGCTTTGGACAGGGGTCTGGAAACACCATATATTTT.

This clone has just one count. The rearrangement uses TRBV10-3 and TRBJ2-2, with a weak D call TRBD1 (5 bases). This CDR3 region has 15 residues. Germline loops: CDR1 ENHRY, CDR2 SYGVKD. Trimming stripped 2 bases from V and 3 bases from J, with 10 bases between. This chain's CDR3 is CAISEQGSDTGELFF. Written as DNA, the CDR3 is TGTGCCATCAGTGAGCAGGGCTCGGACACCGGGGAGCTGTTTTTT.

The CDR3 loop is CASSKVLREREGHGEQFF. The CDR3, as DNA: TGTGCCAGCAGCAAAGTCCTTCGAGAGAGGGAGGGCCACGGTGAGCAGTTCTTC. The chain has TRBV21-1 and TRBJ2-1; the D call in the table, TRBD2, was not verified against the DNA. TRBV21-1 is described as a pseudogene. The CDR3 length is 18 residues.

The chain is built from TRBV29-1 and TRBJ2-1; TRBD1 might be the D (5 bases). There are 13 residues in the CDR3. Per germline, CDR1 SQVTM and CDR2 ANQGSEA. The V and J ends lost 4 bases and 3 bases respectively, with 10 bases between them. CDR3: CSVVGPNYNEQFF. The CDR3 DNA reads TGCAGCGTTGTGGGGCCGAACTACAATGAGCAGTTCTTC.

The chain recombines TRBV27 with TRBJ2-1, with no clear D. CDR3 length: 15 residues. The V end lost 2 bases, the J end lost 1 base, and 9 bases lay between the germline ends. Germline V gives CDR1 MNHEY, CDR2 SMNVEV (reference sequence). CDR3: CASSLVARSYNEQFF. The CDR3 DNA follows: TGTGCCAGCAGTTTAGTGGCTAGGTCCTACAATGAGCAGTTCTTC.

The V and J genes are TRBV4-1 and TRBJ1-1; D is undetermined. V was shortened by 4 bases and J by 0 bases, with 6 bases between the two germline ends. CDR3 length: 13 residues. The germline V gene encodes CDR1 MGHRA and CDR2 YSYEKL. As DNA, the CDR3 is TGCGCCAGCAGCCGAACAGTGAACACTGAAGCTTTCTTT. This gives the protein CASSRTVNTEAFF.

The count of this clone is one. The chain employs TRBV30 and TRBJ2-2; D is perhaps TRBD1 (6 bases). V lost 3 bases to trimming and J lost 1 base, with 18 bases between them. Germline assignment: CDR1 GTSNPN and CDR2 SVGIG (reference sequence). CDR3 length equals 17 residues. Here the CDR3 DNA reads TGTGCCTGGAGCCTATCCCTCCCGGGACAGAACACCGGGGAGCTGTTTTTT. Translation: CAWSLSLPGQNTGELFF.

This chain connects TRBV27 to TRBJ2-2; TRBD2 agrees at 10 bases. Per the germline V gene, CDR1 is MNHEY and CDR2 is SMNVEV (reference sequence). This CDR3 has 16 amino acids. Unmatched junction bases numbered 8, after V lost 5 bases and J lost 5 bases. Here the CDR3 DNA reads TGTGCCAGCAGTCATCCTAGCGGGAGTGGGACCGGGGAGCTGTTTTTT. Translation gives CASSHPSGSGTGELFF.

This chain connects TRBV29-1 to TRBJ2-7, with 12 bases fitting TRBD1. This CDR3 contains 15 residues. CDR1 is SQVTM and CDR2 is ANQGSEA in the germline V gene. The V segment lost 6 bases and the J segment 4 bases; nucleotides outside the gene matches: 10. The CDR3: CSVGFPGQGAYEQYF. CDR3 DNA sequence: TGCAGCGTGGGTTTCCCGGGACAGGGGGCTTACGAGCAGTACTTC.

The chain has TRBV4-1 and TRBJ1-4; 10 nucleotides agree with TRBD1. The CDR3 sequence is 16 residues long. Germline CDR1 reads MGHRA; CDR2 reads YSYEKL. The junction had 6 bases not matched to a gene; V was cut back by 3 bases and J by 5 bases. The CDR3 bases are TGCGCCAGCAGCCAGTCCGGGACAGGGGAAAATGAAAAACTGTTTTTT. It yields the protein CASSQSGTGENEKLFF.

This clone was seen only once. The V and J genes are TRBV6-5 and TRBJ2-3; the D gene is possibly TRBD2 (5 bases). CDR3 length: 12 amino acids. Germline V gene data show CDR1 as MNHEY and CDR2 as SVGAGI. V lost 6 bases and J lost 5, with 9 bases in between. The CDR3 nucleotides are TGTGCCAGCAGGACTACGGGAGATACGCAGTATTTT. This gives the protein CASRTTGDTQYF.

The chain combines TRBV6-5 with TRBJ2-7, with D perhaps matching TRBD2 (6 bases). The CDR3 sequence is 14 residues long. Trimming pared 6 bases from V and 6 bases from J, leaving 18 bases between. The V gene's germline CDR1 is MNHEY and CDR2 SVGAGI. CDR3 nucleotides: TGTGCCAGCAGATCCCTAGGGCGGGACCTCGAGCAGTACTTC. It codes for CASRSLGRDLEQYF.

Note on this clone: This specimen includes other DNA sequences encoding the same CDR3. The rearrangement uses TRBV5-1 and TRBJ2-1; D gene unclear. The germline V gene encodes CDR1 SGHRS and CDR2 YFSETQ. Trimming shortened V by 4 bases and J by 7 bases, and 6 bases separated the two germline ends. This CDR3 has 11 residues. The CDR3 loop is CASSLQNEQFF. The CDR3 coding sequence is TGCGCCAGCAGCCTACAGAATGAGCAGTTCTTC.

The chain is built from TRBV27 and TRBJ2-5, with 8 bases that match TRBD1. The CDR3 length is 15 residues. The V gene end was trimmed by 8 bases and the J gene end by 5 bases; junction bases not matched to a gene: 13. Germline assignment: CDR1 MNHEY and CDR2 SMNVEV (reference sequence). The CDR3 nucleotides read TGTGCCAGCTCCCCCGGCCAGGGGGCTTGGGAGACCCAGTACTTC. As protein: CASSPGQGAWETQYF.

The CDR3 sequence: CAWAPGSGYYNEQFF. The CDR3 bases are TGTGCCTGGGCCCCAGGTAGCGGATACTACAATGAGCAGTTCTTC. This rearrangement joins TRBV30 to TRBJ2-1; D is perhaps TRBD2 (6 bases). Per germline, CDR1 GTSNPN and CDR2 SVGIG (reference sequence). The CDR3 covers 15 residues. V dropped 5 bases and J dropped 3 bases, with 17 bases sitting between them.

The rearrangement joins TRBV6-5 to TRBJ1-1, with no clear D. Germline assignment: CDR1 MNHEY and CDR2 SVGAGI. The CDR3 extends over 12 amino acids. V dropped 6 bases and J dropped 1 base, with 6 bases sitting between them. The CDR3: CASSRQNTEAFF. CDR3 DNA sequence: TGTGCCAGCAGCCGACAGAACACTGAAGCTTTCTTT.

The gene calls are TRBV18 and TRBJ1-1, with D possibly being TRBD1 (6 bases). This CDR3 comprises 14 residues. Germline lookup yields CDR1 KGHSH and CDR2 LQKENI. The V end lost 3 bases, the J end lost 6 bases, and 14 bases lay between the germline ends. The CDR3 sequence is CASSPRDKEAEAFF. The DNA for the CDR3 is TGTGCCAGCTCACCCCGGGACAAGGAGGCTGAAGCTTTCTTT.

The rearrangement links TRBV6-5 to TRBJ2-3, with no clear D. Germline loops: CDR1 MNHEY, CDR2 SVGAGI. The V end was cut by 2 bases, the J end by 5 bases, with 8 bases between. CDR3 size: 13 residues. CDR3 sequence reads: CASSYGRGDTQYF. In nucleotides, the CDR3 is TGTGCCAGCAGTTACGGTCGAGGAGATACGCAGTATTTT.

The chain joins TRBV9 to TRBJ2-3, with 9 positions matching TRBD1. Trimming removed 3 bases from V and 4 bases from J; junction bases left unmatched: 18. The CDR3 spans 19 residues. Germline CDR1 reads SGDLS; CDR2 reads YYNGEE. The CDR3 bases are TGTGCCAGCAGCGCCCAATCGGGACAGGGTAGTGTTTTAGCAGATACGCAGTATTTT. Translating gives CASSAQSGQGSVLADTQYF.

The chain couples TRBV18 to TRBJ1-5; D is perhaps TRBD1 (6 bases). This CDR3 is 14 amino acids long. The germline V gene has CDR1 KGHSH and CDR2 LQKENI. Trimming shortened V by 2 bases and J by 5 bases, and 10 bases separated the two germline ends. The CDR3 DNA reads TGTGCCAGCTCACCAACAGGGTTCGATCAGCCCCAGCATTTT. Amino acid sequence: CASSPTGFDQPQHF.